Below, 30 T cell receptor beta chains from the same sample are listed, as sequenced in a study of blood T cell repertoires in COVID-19. Sequencing used immunoSEQ multiplex PCR; TCRdb keeps in-frame clones, though not all of them. The sample lists some 70,000 clones, more than 65% occurring once. Material for sequencing was peripheral blood. The receptors were gathered from a woman between 45 and 60 years old with acute or convalescent COVID-19.

This clone has just a few counts. This chain links TRBV3-1 (or the pseudogene TRBV3-2) with TRBJ2-7; TRBD1 matches at 7 bases. Per germline, CDR1 LGHDT and CDR2 YNNKEL (reference sequence). Losses at the gene ends were 2 bases for V and 5 bases for J; bases not matched to a gene: 6. The CDR3 extends over 14 amino acids. For the CDR3, the DNA is TGTGCCAGCAGCCAACACGACAGGGTGAACGAGCAGTACTTC. It translates to CASSQHDRVNEQYF.

The chain links TRBV30 to TRBJ1-4; D is ambiguous. Trimming removed 0 bases at V and 10 bases at J, with 12 bases between. CDR3 size: 13 residues. The germline CDR1 and CDR2 sequences are GTSNPN and SVGIG (reference sequence). CDR3 DNA: TGTGCCTGGAGTGTAAGCCAGGCAGGAAAACTGTTTTTT. It yields the protein CAWSVSQAGKLFF.

The chain has TRBV19 and TRBJ1-1; maybe TRBD1 (5 bases). This CDR3 is built from 15 residues. Germline values: CDR1 LNHDA, CDR2 SQIVND (reference sequence). The V and J ends lost 4 bases and 4 bases respectively, with 16 bases between them. This CDR3 reads CASSNVGQGGTEAFF. The CDR3 DNA reads TGTGCCAGTAGTAATGTTGGGCAGGGTGGCACTGAAGCTTTCTTT. Together with reference TRBV19 and TRBJ1-1, the CDR3 gives the full variable domain: DGGITQSPKYLFRKEGQNVTLSCEQNLNHDAMYWYRQDPGQGLRLIYYSQIVNDFQKGDIAEGYSVSREKKESFPLTVTSAQKNPTAFYLCASSNVGQGGTEAFFGQGTRLTVV.

The chain carries TRBV18 and TRBJ1-1; D unresolved. V was clipped by 3 bases and J by 4 bases, with 9 bases between them. The CDR3 is 13 residues long. Looked up from germline, CDR1 is KGHSH and CDR2 is LQKENI. The DNA for the CDR3 is TGTGCCAGCTCACCCTCGGGTATCACTGAAGCTTTCTTT. It yields the protein CASSPSGITEAFF.

V usage is TRBV6-1 and J usage is TRBJ1-2; perhaps TRBD1 as D (5 bases). The length of the CDR3 is 15 residues. In germline, CDR1 is MNHNS, CDR2 SASEGT. With 2 bases removed from V and 1 base from J, the gap between germline ends came to 11 bases. The CDR3 is CASSELRGSNYGYTF. CDR3 in DNA: TGTGCCAGCAGTGAACTTAGGGGTAGTAACTATGGCTACACCTTC.

The chain carries TRBV6-2 or TRBV6-3 and TRBJ2-1; D is perhaps TRBD1 (6 bases). Germline-derived CDR1 and CDR2 are MNHEY and SVGEGT. V dropped 6 bases and J dropped 8 bases, with 11 bases sitting between them. The CDR3 covers 12 residues. CDR3 nucleotides: TGTGCCAGCAGCCTAGGGGGATATGAGCAGTTCTTC. It specifies CASSLGGYEQFF.

The chain uses TRBV5-1 and TRBJ1-1; TRBD1 agrees at 8 bases. There are 14 residues in the CDR3. Germline V gives CDR1 SGHRS, CDR2 YFSETQ. Trimming removed 4 bases from V and 7 bases from J; junction bases left unmatched: 9. CDR3 in DNA: TGCGCCAGCAGCGGTGACAGGGGTAAGGGTGAAGCTTTCTTT. As protein: CASSGDRGKGEAFF.

The V and J genes are TRBV27 and TRBJ1-6; 8 nucleotides line up with TRBD1. V shed 5 bases, J shed 6 bases, and the junction held 3 bases outside the gene matches. The CDR3 length is 14 residues. Germline V gives CDR1 MNHEY, CDR2 SMNVEV (reference sequence). The CDR3: CASSLTGANSPLHF. The DNA of the CDR3 is TGTGCCAGCAGTCTGACAGGGGCTAATTCACCCCTCCACTTT.

This clone showed up just a few times. The chain employs TRBV7-9 and TRBJ1-1, with TRBD1 as a possible D gene (5 bases). The V and J ends lost 1 base and 1 base respectively, with 10 bases between them. Germline V CDR1 and CDR2: SEHNR, FQNEAQ (reference sequence). The CDR3 contains 15 residues. CDR3 in amino acids: CASSLGQPGNTEAFF. For the CDR3, the DNA is TGTGCCAGCAGCTTAGGACAGCCTGGGAACACTGAAGCTTTCTTT.

The chain uses TRBV4-2 and TRBJ2-5, with 9 bases matching TRBD1. Per germline, CDR1 LGHNA and CDR2 YNFKEQ. The CDR3 has 15 residues. V was pared by 0 bases and J by 5 bases, with 4 bases of the junction left unmatched. This chain's CDR3 is CASSQDRDRDETQYF. CDR3 coding DNA: TGTGCCAGCAGCCAAGATAGGGACAGGGATGAGACCCAGTACTTC.

This CDR3 is CASSQGGRGGRTDTQYF. Written as DNA, the CDR3 is TGTGCCAGCAGCCAAGGCGGGCGGGGGGGCCGGACAGATACGCAGTATTTT. V gene TRBV4-2 combines with J gene TRBJ2-3, with 9 bases that match TRBD2. V shed 1 base and J 3 bases; nucleotides not matched to a gene: 8. Germline CDR1 and CDR2: LGHNA and YNFKEQ. The CDR3 is 17 amino acids.

V gene TRBV5-1 combines with J gene TRBJ2-5; D remains unclear. CDR3 length: 13 residues. From germline, CDR1 is SGHRS and CDR2 YFSETQ. Trimming stripped 1 base from V and 4 bases from J, with 8 bases between. The CDR3 coding sequence is TGCGCCAGCAGCTTGCTAGGCGGAGAGACCCAGTACTTC. Translation gives CASSLLGGETQYF.

This chain uses TRBV6-2 or TRBV6-3 with TRBJ1-1, with no clear D. There are 17 residues in the CDR3. Germline V gene sequence: CDR1 MNHEY, CDR2 SVGEGT. Trimming shortened V by 5 bases and J by 4 bases, and 23 bases separated the two germline ends. CDR3 amino acids: CASSQLREASMGTEAFF. The CDR3 region has the DNA TGTGCCAGCAGTCAACTCCGGGAGGCTTCTATGGGCACTGAAGCTTTCTTT.

This clone appeared a few times. The gene calls are TRBV4-1 and TRBJ2-7; 8 bases align to TRBD2. Unmatched junction bases numbered 12, after V lost 4 bases and J lost 4 bases. CDR1 and CDR2 from the germline V gene are MGHRA and YSYEKL. CDR3 length: 16 residues. The DNA for the CDR3 is TGCGCCAGCAGCCGAGAATCCGGGACTAGATCGTACGAGCAGTACTTC. As protein: CASSRESGTRSYEQYF.

J is TRBJ1-1 and V is TRBV6-5, with no clear D. CDR3 length: 13 residues. From germline, CDR1 is MNHEY and CDR2 SVGAGI. Trimming removed 8 bases at V and 5 bases at J, with 15 bases between. CDR3 protein: CASHGPGRTEAFF. CDR3 bases: TGTGCCAGCCACGGGCCGGGGAGGACTGAAGCTTTCTTT.

The gene calls are TRBV24-1 and TRBJ2-3, with 8 bases identical to TRBD2. Germline V gene lookup returns CDR1 KGHDR and CDR2 SFDVKD. The V segment lost 5 bases and the J segment 2 bases; nucleotides outside the gene matches: 5. The CDR3 runs 15 residues. The CDR3, as DNA: TGTGCCACCAGTGGTAGCGGGGTATTCACAGATACGCAGTATTTT. Translation: CATSGSGVFTDTQYF.

This chain joins TRBV30 and TRBJ1-1; no reliable D call. Germline CDR1 GTSNPN, CDR2 SVGIG (reference sequence). This CDR3 is 12 amino acids long. V was shortened by 0 bases and J by 4 bases, with 6 bases between the two germline ends. Here the CDR3 reads CAWSVAPTEAFF. In DNA, the CDR3 is TGTGCCTGGAGTGTAGCACCCACTGAAGCTTTCTTT.

The J gene is TRBJ2-7, the V gene TRBV6-2 or TRBV6-3, with D tentatively TRBD2 (6 bases). The CDR3 contains 15 residues. The germline V gene has CDR1 MNHEY and CDR2 SVGEGT. The ends were cut back, 5 bases at V and 6 bases at J, with 20 bases in the middle. DNA for the CDR3: TGTGCCAGCAGTAATAGCGGCGAGGGCCTCGGCGAGCAGTACTTC. Translation: CASSNSGEGLGEQYF.

This chain links TRBV5-5 with TRBJ2-5, with D maybe TRBD2 (6 bases). The CDR3 is 17 amino acids. Looked up from germline, CDR1 is SGHKS and CDR2 is YYEKEE (reference sequence). The ends were cut back, 4 bases at V and 7 bases at J, with 26 bases in the middle. The CDR3 sequence is CASSPLGAGSPGGTQYF. Here the CDR3 DNA reads TGTGCCAGCAGCCCCTTAGGGGCGGGGTCCCCCGGGGGGACCCAGTACTTC.

This rearrangement joins TRBV28 to TRBJ1-5; TRBD1 agrees at 10 bases. Trimming removed 5 bases from V and 2 bases from J; junction bases left unmatched: 9. This CDR3 has 17 amino acids. Germline V gene sequence: CDR1 MDHEN, CDR2 SYDVKM. The CDR3 here is CASSPPRDRGRNQPQHF. The CDR3 DNA sequence: TGTGCCAGCAGTCCCCCCCGGGACAGGGGACGCAATCAGCCCCAGCATTTT. Full variable domain (outside the CDR3, taken from reference TRBV28 and TRBJ1-5): DVKVTQSSRYLVKRTGEKVFLECVQDMDHENMFWYRQDPGLGLRLIYFSYDVKMKEKGDIPEGYSVSREKKERFSLILESASTNQTSMYLCASSPPRDRGRNQPQHFGDGTRLSIL.

This chain links TRBV19 with TRBJ2-3; 9 nucleotides align to TRBD1. V lost 5 bases and J lost 7; bases outside the gene matches: 7. This CDR3 spans 14 amino acids. Per the germline V gene, CDR1 is LNHDA and CDR2 is SQIVND (reference sequence). The chain's CDR3 is CASSATGGPNTQYF. CDR3 nucleotides: TGTGCCAGTAGTGCGACAGGGGGTCCGAATACGCAGTATTTT.

The V call is TRBV29-1, the J call TRBJ2-4, with D possibly being TRBD1 (5 bases). Germline CDR1 is SQVTM and CDR2 is ANQGSEA. The CDR3 has 14 amino acids. Trimming removed 5 bases from V and 4 bases from J, with 15 bases in between. CDR3 nucleotide sequence: TGCAGCGTTTCCATAGAACAGGCTAAAAACATTCAGTACTTC. This gives the protein CSVSIEQAKNIQYF.

The V and J genes are TRBV10-3 and TRBJ1-1; a possible D gene is TRBD1 (5 bases). CDR1 is ENHRY and CDR2 is SYGVKD in the germline V gene. The germline V and J ends were trimmed by 6 bases and 2 bases, with 13 bases remaining between them. The CDR3 extends over 14 amino acids. This CDR3 is CAISELQGNTEAFF. DNA of the CDR3: TGTGCCATCAGCGAACTGCAGGGCAACACTGAAGCTTTCTTT.

The chain employs TRBV7-8 and TRBJ1-1, with no clear D. CDR3 length equals 13 residues. Germline V gene data show CDR1 as SGHVS and CDR2 as FQNEAQ. V shed 2 bases and J shed 1 base, with 5 bases lying between them. This CDR3 is CASSLQQNTEAFF. In DNA, the CDR3 is TGTGCCAGCAGCTTACAACAGAACACTGAAGCTTTCTTT.

This clone was detected only a few times. The genes are TRBV18 and TRBJ1-3; D gene uncertain. Germline CDR1 reads KGHSH; CDR2 reads LQKENI. Trimming took 2 bases from V and 2 from J, leaving 13 bases between them. This CDR3 comprises 16 residues. CDR3 in amino acids: CASSPRPGGTGNTIYF. The DNA for the CDR3 is TGTGCCAGCTCACCAAGGCCGGGTGGTACTGGAAACACCATATATTTT. Combining the CDR3 with reference TRBV18 and TRBJ1-3 gives the whole variable domain NAGVMQNPRHLVRRRGQEARLRCSPMKGHSHVYWYRQLPEEGLKFMVYLQKENIIDESGMPKERFSAEFPKEGPSILRIQQVVRGDSAAYFCASSPRPGGTGNTIYFGEGSWLTVV.

The V gene is TRBV5-4, the J gene TRBJ1-1; D is perhaps TRBD1 (6 bases). Trimming shortened V by 0 bases and J by 3 bases, and 9 bases separated the two germline ends. This CDR3 region has 14 residues. Germline CDR1 SGHNT, CDR2 YYREEE (reference sequence). The CDR3 region has the DNA TGTGCCAGCAGCTTGGAGGGGGTTTACACTGAAGCTTTCTTT. Protein: CASSLEGVYTEAFF.

The rearrangement joins TRBV25-1 to TRBJ2-2; the match to TRBD2 covers 7 bases. The CDR3 runs to 15 residues. V lost 0 bases to trimming and J lost 3 bases; unmatched junction nucleotides: 1. CDR1 is MGHDK and CDR2 is SYGVNS in the germline V gene. The CDR3 DNA sequence: TGTGCCAGCAGTGAATATCGGGGGGACACCGGGGAGCTGTTTTTT. Amino acids: CASSEYRGDTGELFF.

The chain uses TRBV11-2 and TRBJ1-1; D is ambiguous. The CDR3 runs 16 residues. V was pared by 0 bases and J by 0 bases, with 11 bases between. Germline V gene sequence: CDR1 SGHAT, CDR2 FQNNGV. The CDR3 is CASSLEGGGLNTEAFF. CDR3 coding DNA: TGTGCCAGCAGCTTAGAGGGCGGAGGCCTGAACACTGAAGCTTTCTTT.

This chain links TRBV5-6 with TRBJ1-1; 9 bases fit TRBD1. The length of the CDR3 is 15 residues. V gave up 2 bases and J gave up 4 bases; unmatched junction bases: 6. Germline V gene sequence: CDR1 SGHDT, CDR2 YYEEEE. CDR3 DNA: TGTGCCAGCAGCTTCGGACAGGGGCTCCTCACTGAAGCTTTCTTT. Residues: CASSFGQGLLTEAFF.

In its sample, this clone was seen a few times. The V call is TRBV4-1, the J call TRBJ2-7; 10 positions agree with TRBD2. CDR3 length: 18 residues. Germline values: CDR1 MGHRA, CDR2 YSYEKL. Trimming at V came to 1 base and at J to 0 bases, leaving 9 bases not matched to a gene. The CDR3 region has the DNA TGCGCCAGCAGCCAAGGCTCTAGCGGGAGTGGTTACTCCTACGAGCAGTACTTC. The encoded protein is CASSQGSSGSGYSYEQYF.